A single sample is the source of the 17 T cell receptor beta chains below, sequenced in a study of cytomegalovirus exposure and HLA in healthy donors (dated by TCRdb to about 2017). Libraries were prepared through the immunoSEQ multiplex PCR assay. For the multiplex PCR, a mixture combining 60 forward primers for TCR Vbeta segments and 13 reverse primers for TCR Jbeta segments was used. Entries here come from immuneACCESS through TCRdb and include only in-frame sequences with V and J called. Some clones fail to appear in such tables; in the studies checked, an unresolved V gene covers under half of the shortfall, and the cause of the remainder is unknown. Across this sample there are 160,000 or so clones, with 65% to 85% seen only once. Around 6.6% of the sample lies in the top ten. The sequencing input was PBMCs. Receptors originate from a male donor in good health and CMV-seropositive.

The chain combines TRBV28 with TRBJ2-7; 7 bases fit TRBD2. The ends lost 8 bases at V and 3 bases at J; junction bases unmatched: 7. The germline V gene encodes CDR1 MDHEN and CDR2 SYDVKM. This CDR3 region has 13 residues. The CDR3 protein is CASHGTTIYEQYF. CDR3 nucleotides: TGTGCCAGCCACGGGACTACCATCTACGAGCAGTACTTC.

The chain links TRBV11-2 to TRBJ1-6; 7 positions match TRBD1. Losses at the gene ends were 6 bases for V and 0 bases for J; bases not matched to a gene: 14. This CDR3 has 19 amino acids. Germline V gene sequence: CDR1 SGHAT, CDR2 FQNNGV. The CDR3: CASSNFQGGWDSYNSPLHF. The CDR3 coding sequence is TGTGCCAGCAGTAACTTTCAGGGGGGATGGGACTCCTATAATTCACCCCTCCACTTT.

V and J are TRBV11-2 and TRBJ2-7; possibly TRBD2 for D (6 bases). Between the trimmed V and J ends, which lost 1 base and 7 bases, there was a span of 17 bases. Germline CDR1 reads SGHAT; CDR2 reads FQNNGV. This CDR3 region has 15 residues. CDR3: CASSLVGTTGGEQYF. For the CDR3, the DNA is TGTGCCAGCAGCTTAGTAGGTACTACCGGAGGGGAGCAGTACTTC. The entire variable domain, with the rest obtained from reference TRBV11-2 and TRBJ2-7, is as follows: EAGVAQSPRYKIIEKRQSVAFWCNPISGHATLYWYQQILGQGPKLLIQFQNNGVVDDSQLPKDRFSAERLKGVDSTLKIQPAKLEDSAVYLCASSLVGTTGGEQYFGPGTRLTVT.

The chain employs TRBV5-1 and TRBJ1-1; perhaps TRBD1 as D (5 bases). Germline-derived CDR1 and CDR2 are SGHRS and YFSETQ. The V gene lost 0 bases and the J gene lost 0 bases, with 9 bases spanning the gap. This CDR3 is 15 amino acids long. CDR3 bases: TGCGCCAGCAGCTTGGGCGGGGCTATGAACACTGAAGCTTTCTTT. It is translated as CASSLGGAMNTEAFF. Full variable domain (missing parts from reference TRBV5-1 and TRBJ1-1): KAGVTQTPRYLIKTRGQQVTLSCSPISGHRSVSWYQQTPGQGLQFLFEYFSETQRNKGNFPGRFSGRQFSNSRSEMNVSTLELGDSALYLCASSLGGAMNTEAFFGQGTRLTVV.

The chain is built from TRBV5-5 and TRBJ2-1; 10 nucleotides agree with TRBD2. The CDR3 contains 14 residues. V trimming: 0 bases; J trimming: 6 bases; junction bases outside the gene matches: 0. Germline values: CDR1 SGHKS, CDR2 YYEKEE (reference sequence). The CDR3 spells CASSLGTSGNEQFF. CDR3 DNA: TGTGCCAGCAGCTTGGGGACTAGCGGCAATGAGCAGTTCTTC. Variable domain in full (rest from reference TRBV5-5 and TRBJ2-1): DAGVTQSPTHLIKTRGQQVTLRCSPISGHKSVSWYQQVLGQGPQFIFQYYEKEERGRGNFPDRFSARQFPNYSSELNVNALLLGDSALYLCASSLGTSGNEQFFGPGTRLTVL.

J is TRBJ1-1 and V is TRBV14; D gene unclear. V lost 0 bases, J lost 0 bases, and 8 bases lay in between. Germline V CDR1 and CDR2: SGHDN, FVKESK. The CDR3 totals 15 residues. The CDR3 spells CASSQDAGVNTEAFF. CDR3 DNA sequence: TGTGCCAGCAGCCAAGATGCAGGCGTGAACACTGAAGCTTTCTTT.

CDR3 sequence: CASSLAPGQRYF. CDR3 sequence (DNA): TGTGCCAGCAGCTTAGCACCGGGACAGCGGTACTTC. The chain employs TRBV7-9 and TRBJ2-7; 7 bases match TRBD1. Germline V gene sequence: CDR1 SEHNR, CDR2 FQNEAQ (reference sequence). The trim removed 0 bases at V and 12 bases at J, leaving 5 bases unmatched. The length of the CDR3 is 12 residues. Supplemented by reference TRBV7-9 and TRBJ2-7, the full variable domain reads DTGVSQNPRHKITKRGQNVTFRCDPISEHNRLYWYRQTLGQGPEFLTYFQNEAQLEKSRLLSDRFSAERPKGSFSTLEIQRTEQGDSAMYLCASSLAPGQRYFGPGTRLTVT.

The rearrangement links TRBV27 to TRBJ2-1; TRBD2 matches 14 bases. From germline, CDR1 is MNHEY and CDR2 SMNVEV (reference sequence). The V gene end was trimmed by 6 bases and the J gene end by 7 bases; junction bases not matched to a gene: 5. This CDR3 comprises 15 residues. The CDR3 region is CASRKGTSGSNEQFF. In nucleotides, the CDR3 is TGTGCCAGCAGGAAAGGGACTAGCGGGAGTAATGAGCAGTTCTTC.

This rearrangement joins TRBV7-6 to TRBJ2-2; 8 bases agree with TRBD1. The CDR3 is 17 amino acids. Germline V gives CDR1 SGHVS, CDR2 FNYEAQ. With V trimmed by 1 base and J by 4 bases, 8 bases remained unmatched. This CDR3 reads CASSLGPGGFGTGELFF. CDR3 coding DNA: TGTGCCAGCAGCTTAGGGCCAGGGGGCTTTGGCACCGGGGAGCTGTTTTTT.

This chain connects TRBV6-4 to TRBJ1-2, with 7 bases fitting TRBD1. This CDR3 has 13 residues. Per germline, CDR1 MRHNA and CDR2 SNTAGT. Unmatched junction bases numbered 9, after V lost 6 bases and J lost 8 bases. The CDR3 DNA reads as TGTGCCAGCAGCGACACAGGGGAGTACGGCTACACCTTC. It translates to CASSDTGEYGYTF.

V gene TRBV7-9 combines with J gene TRBJ2-6, with 9 bases lining up with TRBD1. The germline CDR1 and CDR2 sequences are SEHNR and FQNEAQ (reference sequence). The CDR3 runs to 18 residues. Germline trimming cut 5 bases from V and 0 bases from J; bases unmatched to any gene: 8. CDR3 region: CASSPGQGRLSGANVLTF. The CDR3 DNA reads TGTGCCAGCAGCCCGGGACAGGGCCGCCTCTCTGGGGCCAACGTCCTGACTTTC.

V and J are TRBV5-1 and TRBJ2-7; a possible D gene is TRBD1 (6 bases). Germline V lookup: CDR1 SGHRS, CDR2 YFSETQ. Trimming removed 4 bases at V and 1 base at J, with 12 bases between. CDR3 size: 14 residues. CDR3 amino acids: CASSVGQLSYEQYF. Here the CDR3 DNA reads TGCGCCAGCAGCGTAGGACAGCTTTCCTACGAGCAGTACTTC.

The rearrangement joins TRBV11-1 to TRBJ2-5; 8 positions match TRBD1. V was pared by 0 bases and J by 11 bases, with 14 bases of the junction left unmatched. Per germline, CDR1 SGHAT and CDR2 FQDESV (reference sequence). This CDR3 comprises 16 residues. The DNA of the CDR3 is TGTGCCAGCAGCTTAGCGGGCACCAGGGGGCGCCGGGAGCAGTACTTC. Protein: CASSLAGTRGRREQYF.

The gene calls are TRBV6-6 and TRBJ2-1; 9 bases align to TRBD1. Per the germline V gene, CDR1 is MNHNY and CDR2 is SVGAGI (reference sequence). This CDR3 comprises 15 residues. After removal of 5 bases from V and 9 bases from J, the junction contained 11 bases not matched to a gene. CDR3 bases: TGTGCCAGCAGTCTGACAGGGGGAGGGAGTGGTGAGCAGTTCTTC. Its protein is CASSLTGGGSGEQFF.

The chain links TRBV7-9 to TRBJ2-5; possible D gene TRBD1, 6 bases. The V end lost 5 bases, the J end lost 5 bases, and 24 bases lay between the germline ends. Looked up from germline, CDR1 is SEHNR and CDR2 is FQNEAQ (reference sequence). CDR3 size: 17 residues. The CDR3 nucleotides read TGTGCCAGCAGCGGATATGGGGACACACAACGGCAGGAGACCCAGTACTTC. As protein: CASSGYGDTQRQETQYF.

The rearrangement joins TRBV28 to TRBJ2-7; maybe TRBD2 (5 bases). Deletions cut 6 bases from V and 6 bases from J, with 12 bases between. The CDR3 length is 12 residues. Per the germline V gene, CDR1 is MDHEN and CDR2 is SYDVKM. The CDR3 DNA sequence: TGTGCCAGCAGCACTACTAGAGGCGAGCAGTACTTC. Its translation: CASSTTRGEQYF.

The chain couples TRBV9 to TRBJ2-3; perhaps TRBD2 as D (6 bases). This CDR3 has 16 amino acids. The V and J ends lost 4 bases and 3 bases respectively, with 18 bases between them. CDR1 SGDLS and CDR2 YYNGEE come from the germline V gene. CDR3 coding DNA: TGTGCCAGCAGCCTCAAGACGGGAGTCGGTACAGATACGCAGTATTTT. Translation gives CASSLKTGVGTDTQYF.